This TCR beta chain originates from a study of T cell responses to AZD1222 COVID-19 vaccine. Whole-study results and caveats: Females outnumbered males among donors, who were mostly white British; clonal diversity was possibly underestimated. Compared with day 0, the breadth and depth of the Spike-specific TCR repertoire rose significantly after two doses of AZD1222.

Profiling relied on immunoSEQ multiplex PCR, and the TCRdb table lists in-frame clones only, not all of them. The sample includes tens of thousands of clones, roughly 86% of them seen just once. Worth noting for this clone: What it binds is not known.

J was trimmed by 5 bases and V by 1 base; bases with no gene match: 12. Germline V lookup: CDR1 LGHNA, CDR2 YNFKEQ. The CDR3 is 17 amino acids. Sequencing used peripheral blood, obtained on day 0 of AZD1222 vaccination. The V call is TRBV4-2, the J call TRBJ2-7, with TRBD2 identical over 9 bases. The TCR comes from an adult in good health. The CDR3: CASSQGRASGTPHEQYF. The CDR3 bases are TGTGCCAGCAGCCAAGGGAGGGCTAGCGGGACCCCCCACGAGCAGTACTTC.